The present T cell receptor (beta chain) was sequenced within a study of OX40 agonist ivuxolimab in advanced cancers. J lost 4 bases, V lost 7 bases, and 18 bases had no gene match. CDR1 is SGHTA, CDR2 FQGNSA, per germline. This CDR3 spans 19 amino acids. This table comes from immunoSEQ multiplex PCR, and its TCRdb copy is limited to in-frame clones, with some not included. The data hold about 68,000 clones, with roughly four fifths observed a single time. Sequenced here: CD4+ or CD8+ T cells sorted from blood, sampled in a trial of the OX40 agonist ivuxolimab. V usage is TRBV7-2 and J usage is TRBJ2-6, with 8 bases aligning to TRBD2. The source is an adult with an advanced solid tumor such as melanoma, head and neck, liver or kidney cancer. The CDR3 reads CASTQGFAAGGGGANVLTF. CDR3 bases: TGTGCCAGCACCCAGGGGTTTGCGGCGGGAGGTGGCGGGGCCAACGTCCTGACTTTC.